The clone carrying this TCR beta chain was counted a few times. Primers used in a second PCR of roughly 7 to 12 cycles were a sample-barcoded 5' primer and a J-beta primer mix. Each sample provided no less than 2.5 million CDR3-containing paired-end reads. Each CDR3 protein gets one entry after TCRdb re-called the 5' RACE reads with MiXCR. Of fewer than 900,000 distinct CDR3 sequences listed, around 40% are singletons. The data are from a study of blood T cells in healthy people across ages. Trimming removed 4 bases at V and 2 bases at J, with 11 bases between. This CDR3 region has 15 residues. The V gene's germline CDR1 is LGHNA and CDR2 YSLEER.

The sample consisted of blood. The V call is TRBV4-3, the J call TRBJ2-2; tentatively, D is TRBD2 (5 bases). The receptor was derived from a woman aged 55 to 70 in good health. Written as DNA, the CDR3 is TGCGCCAGCAGCCGTGGACTTACCAACACCGGGGAGCTGTTTTTT. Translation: CASSRGLTNTGELFF.